The T cell receptor beta chain described here comes from a study of response to subunit inactivated influenza vaccine. The V end lost 2 bases, the J end lost 9 bases, and 11 bases lay between the germline ends. CDR3 length equals 14 residues. TCRdb used MiXCR to reprocess the RT-PCR reads, holding one entry per CDR3 protein. The sample has hundreds of thousands of distinct CDR3 sequences, approximately 17% seen once. The rearrangement uses TRBV12-3 or TRBV12-4 and TRBJ1-6; D not certain. Sequenced material: PBMCs from blood, taken around 5 days after vaccination. The sequence derives from a man between 45 and 60 years old who received an inactivated influenza vaccine. The CDR3 nucleotides read TGTGCCAGCAGTTTATCCAACACGGGTTCACCCCTCCACTTT. This translates into CASSLSNTGSPLHF.